This is a list of T cell receptor beta chains from one sample in a study of metastatic and nonmetastatic thyroid tumors. TCRdb re-analyzed the PCR reads through MiXCR. Of over 30,000 clones in the sample, about 31% were seen once. Sample: blood. These receptors were collected from a female donor with papillary thyroid cancer or a benign thyroid nodule (not recorded which). Some clones in this sample may be carry-over from other donors' samples. CDR3s include the opening cysteine and the closing phenylalanine or tryptophan. A D gene is named only where the DNA matches it firmly. Only part of the rows carry a size: once, few, many, or a class if the clone is expanded.

NA	TRBV6-1	few	TRBJ2-7	TGTGCCAGCAGTGAATCCGTGACTAAGCATTCCTACGAGCAGTACTTC	CASSESVTKHSYEQYF
NA	TRBV28	few	TRBJ2-7	TGTGCCAGCAGGGGGGTCAGGGGCTACGAGCAGTACTTC	CASRGVRGYEQYF
NA	TRBV7-2	few	TRBJ1-2	TGTGAAAGCAGCTTCCCCGGGTATGGCTACACCTTC	CESSFPGYGYTF
NA	TRBV18	few	TRBJ1-2	TGTGCCAGCTCGCCCCTGGGGCGCGGGGGCTACACCTTC	CASSPLGRGGYTF
TRBD1	TRBV12-3/TRBV12-4	medium-sized	TRBJ2-7	TGTGCCAGCAGTTTATCCGGGACAGCCACCTACGAGCAGTACTTC	CASSLSGTATYEQYF
NA	TRBV19	NA	TRBJ1-2	TGTGCCAGTAGTACGGCAGCGAGTTCCTTC	CASSTAASSF
TRBD2	TRBV20-1	NA	TRBJ2-7	TGCAGTGCCCAGGGGACTAGCCGCTCCTACGAGCAGTACTTC	CSAQGTSRSYEQYF
NA	TRBV6-9	NA	TRBJ1-2	TGCGCCAGCAGAGACGGGACACGCTATGGCTACACCTTC	CASRDGTRYGYTF
TRBD1	TRBV11-2	NA	TRBJ1-5	TGTGCCAGCAGCTACACAGGGGGCGACCAGCCCCAGCATTTT	CASSYTGGDQPQHF
TRBD1	TRBV5-8	many	TRBJ1-2	TGTGCCAGCAGCTACGGACAGGGTAGCGGAGGCTACACCTTC	CASSYGQGSGGYTF
NA	TRBV12-5	NA	TRBJ1-2	TGTGCTAGTGGGTTGGTCTACACAGGCGGCGGCTACACCTTC	CASGLVYTGGGYTF
NA	TRBV6-2/TRBV6-3	few	TRBJ1-1	TGTGCCAGCAGTTCCTTCGTCCATCCCACTGAAGCTTTCTTT	CASSSFVHPTEAFF
TRBD2	TRBV4-2	NA	TRBJ2-1	TGTGCCAACAGCCAAGAGGACGGGGGGTCAGCCAATGAGCAGTTCTTC	CANSQEDGGSANEQFF
TRBD1	TRBV13	many	TRBJ1-2	TGTGCCAGCAGCTCAAACTTACACAGGGGGCAGAACTATGGCTACACCTTC	CASSSNLHRGQNYGYTF
NA	TRBV6-5	NA	TRBJ1-6	TGTTCCACCAGTTACTCGATCGGCACACTGAATTCACCCCTCCCCTTT	CSTSYSIGTLNSPLPF
NA	TRBV11-1	once	TRBJ2-1	TGTGCCAGCAGCCGGGCCCTATCGGGGGACAATGAGCAGTTCTTC	CASSRALSGDNEQFF
NA	TRBV11-2	once	TRBJ2-7	TGTGCCAGCAGCCCGCATCCCCCCGGCGAGCCCTACGAGCAGTACTTC	CASSPHPPGEPYEQYF
NA	TRBV3-1	NA	TRBJ1-1	TGTGCCAGCAGCCAAGGAACAGAAATAGTTGAAGCTTTCTTT	CASSQGTEIVEAFF
NA	TRBV28	NA	TRBJ2-3	TGTGCCAGCAGTGACAGTTATACGCAGTATTTT	CASSDSYTQYF
TRBD1	TRBV20-1	many	TRBJ1-2	TGCAGTGCTAGATTAACGACAGGGGGTGGGAATGGCTACACCTTC	CSARLTTGGGNGYTF
NA	TRBV7-3	NA	TRBJ2-5	TGTGCCAGCAGCTCTATGGGAGGGGACACACAGTACTTC	CASSSMGGDTQYF
NA	TRBV6-1	many	TRBJ1-3	TGTGCCAGCAGACCCGACAGCTCTGGAAACACCATATATTTT	CASRPDSSGNTIYF
NA	TRBV5-1	NA	TRBJ1-5	TGCGCCAGCAGCTTGTATTCTCGTAGGGATAGCAATCAGCCCCAGCATTTT	CASSLYSRRDSNQPQHF
NA	TRBV7-3	many	TRBJ2-1	TGTGCCAGCAGCTCCTCCCTACTAGGGGGTGAGCAGTTCTTC	CASSSSLLGGEQFF
NA	TRBV28	few	TRBJ1-2	TGTGCCAGCAGTTTTGGTGGGGTACGAGGCTACACCTTC	CASSFGGVRGYTF
NA	TRBV9	NA	TRBJ2-3	TGTGCCAGCAGCGTGGGGGGTGTTCTGGGCACAGATACGCAGTATTTT	CASSVGGVLGTDTQYF
NA	TRBV18	many	TRBJ2-2	TGTGCCAGCTCACCATCCGGGACACTCGGGACCGGGGAGCTGTTTTTT	CASSPSGTLGTGELFF
NA	TRBV20-1	NA	TRBJ1-1	TGCAGTGCTAGGGGGCGGGAAGGGATGTACACTGAAGCTTTCTTT	CSARGREGMYTEAFF
TRBD1	TRBV9	NA	TRBJ1-2	TGTGCCAGCAGCGAATTGGCAGGGGGGGGAGTTGGCTACACCTTC	CASSELAGGGVGYTF
TRBD2	TRBV6-5	NA	TRBJ2-3	TGTGCCAGCACTGTACTAGCGGGAGGTGGGGATACGCAGTATTTT	CASTVLAGGGDTQYF
NA	TRBV9	many	TRBJ2-1	TGTGCCAGCAGCGTAGCAGCGGATCCTTACAATGAGCAGTTCTTC	CASSVAADPYNEQFF
NA	TRBV6-1	medium-sized	TRBJ1-1	TGTGCCAGCAGCTCCGGACGGATGAACACTGAAGCTTTCTTT	CASSSGRMNTEAFF
NA	TRBV25-1	many	TRBJ1-6	TGTGCCAGCAGTGAAGGGGTTCGAAATTCACCCCTCCACTTT	CASSEGVRNSPLHF
NA	TRBV6-1	few	TRBJ1-1	TGTGCCAGTATTATTCGCAGGCCTATGAACACTGAAGCTTTCTTT	CASIIRRPMNTEAFF
TRBD2	TRBV20-1	NA	TRBJ2-7	TGCAGTGCTTCTGCCCCCGTGACTAGCGGGACCTACGAGCAGTACTTC	CSASAPVTSGTYEQYF
TRBD1	TRBV15	few	TRBJ1-2	TGTGCCACCAGCAGAGAGGCAGGGGGTAGTGGCTACACCTTC	CATSREAGGSGYTF
TRBD2	TRBV19	NA	TRBJ2-2	TGTGCCAGTAGTATGCCGGGACTAGGAATGTTAGGGTCGAACACCGGGGAGCTGTTTTTT	CASSMPGLGMLGSNTGELFF
TRBD1	TRBV12-5	NA	TRBJ1-4	TGTGCTAGTGGCACCGGGACAGGGGACGAAAAACTGTTTTTT	CASGTGTGDEKLFF
NA	TRBV27	few	TRBJ2-7	TGTGCCAGCAGTTCAACCGGGACGGGTAAACTCTACGAGCAGTACTTC	CASSSTGTGKLYEQYF
TRBD1	TRBV7-9	NA	TRBJ2-5	TGTGCCAGCAGCACCGGGACAGGGGCTGAGACCCAGTACTTC	CASSTGTGAETQYF
NA	TRBV6-2/TRBV6-3	few	TRBJ1-5	TGTGCCAGCAGTTTACTTGGGACCAACAATCAGCCCCAGCATTTT	CASSLLGTNNQPQHF
NA	TRBV3-1	NA	TRBJ2-3	TGTGCCAGCAGCCCGTGGACACGCGGGGATACGCAGTATTTT	CASSPWTRGDTQYF
NA	TRBV10-1	NA	TRBJ2-7	TGCGCCAGCAGTGAGTCGACCCACTTATACGAGCAGTACTTC	CASSESTHLYEQYF
NA	TRBV9	many	TRBJ2-3	TGTGCCAGCAGCCCCCAAGGGGCGGACACAGATACGCAGTATTTT	CASSPQGADTDTQYF
TRBD1	TRBV24-1	few	TRBJ2-2	TGTGCCACCAGGGGGACAGGGACGACCGGGGAGCTGTTTTTT	CATRGTGTTGELFF
TRBD1	TRBV7-9	many	TRBJ2-7	TGTGCCAGCAGCTCTCAGGGGGTCACCTACGAGCAGTACTTC	CASSSQGVTYEQYF
NA	TRBV7-3	NA	TRBJ2-2	TGTGCCAGCAGCTTAAGAGGATCTAAAGCTAACACCGGGGAGCTTTTTTTT	CASSLRGSKANTGELFF
NA	TRBV27	many	TRBJ1-1	TGTGCCAGCAGCCTCCAGGGCCCTAGGGGGACTGAAGCTTTCTTT	CASSLQGPRGTEAFF
TRBD2	TRBV2	many	TRBJ2-7	TGTGCCAGCAATGACGGGGAGGGGTATTACGAGCAGTACTTC	CASNDGEGYYEQYF
NA	TRBV6-5	NA	TRBJ1-1	TGTGCCAGCAGTTACGGTGAGGCCACTGAAGCTTTCTTT	CASSYGEATEAFF
NA	TRBV5-1	once	TRBJ2-3	TGCGCCAGCAGCTTGTCATTCGGATCTAGCGTGACAGATAAGCAGTACTTT	CASSLSFGSSVTDKQYF
TRBD2	TRBV7-2	many	TRBJ2-7	TGTGCCAGCAGCCATATAGCGGGGAGCTCCTACGAGCAGTACTTC	CASSHIAGSSYEQYF
TRBD2	TRBV6-6	NA	TRBJ2-7	TGTGCCAGCACCGAGGTGGAGTTGGGCGGGAGAATCGGATACGAGCAGTACTTC	CASTEVELGGRIGYEQYF
NA	TRBV27	few	TRBJ2-7	TGTGCCAGCACCAATGACTTGAATTACGAGCAGTACTTC	CASTNDLNYEQYF
NA	TRBV7-9	many	TRBJ1-2	TGTGCCAGCAGCTTCGGGGGTAACTATGGCTACACCTTC	CASSFGGNYGYTF